This paragraph reports one T cell receptor beta chain. The antigen remains unidentified. 60 Vbeta and 13 Jbeta primers were used in PCR. The method was immunoSEQ multiplex PCR; TCRdb's version includes in-frame clones alone and lacks a portion of them. The sample shows approximately 82,000 clones, about 74% of them seen only once. CDR1 KGHSH and CDR2 LQKENI come from the germline V gene. The CDR3 loop spans 16 amino acids. The V end was cut by 3 bases, the J end by 2 bases, with 17 bases between. The sample originates from a study of cytomegalovirus exposure and HLA in healthy donors. Findings and limits, study-wide: Later analysis reportedly placed an Asian-associated ancestry cluster below the roughly 700-donor mean in N-insertions. Sequencing likely produced, as an artifact, a cluster of highly shared sequence variants. Productive rates of about 87% or about 30% were seen for most TCR beta V segments in an earlier analysis. The authors later linked a missense DCLRE1C variant to TCR beta V- and J-gene trimming.

The sequence came from a woman aged 50 to 65 in good health and CMV-seropositive. J is TRBJ2-7 and V is TRBV18; D is possibly TRBD1 (8 bases). Sequencing input: PBMCs. In DNA form, the CDR3 reads TGTGCCAGCTCACCCCCCGGACAGGGACTAACCTACGAGCAGTACTTC. Its translation: CASSPPGQGLTYEQYF.